This T cell receptor (beta chain) is drawn from a study of shared clonotypes between healthy human individuals. Overall study findings and caveats: Rarefaction showed sorted-subset sequencing was incomplete despite large depth.

The V end was cut by 0 bases, the J end by 3 bases, with 9 bases between. Germline V gene data show CDR1 as MNHEY and CDR2 as SVGAGI. The CDR3 is 14 amino acids. The table came from immunoSEQ multiplex PCR; TCRdb's copy has only in-frame clones and leaves some out. The table has roughly 640,000 clones, more than 95% seen once. This clone was counted once. Its antigen is as yet unknown. Within Nashville, Tennessee resided all donors, each a Caucasian adult. Naive CD4+ cells were CD45RA-selected; the remaining cells were memory. The TCR sequence derives from a woman under 40 in good health. Sequenced input: naive CD4+ T cells sorted from blood. Subset here: CD45RA+ positively selected. The chain carries TRBV6-5 and TRBJ2-7, with unresolved D. CDR3 sequence: CASSYSTRLYEQYF. The CDR3 region has the DNA TGTGCCAGCAGTTACTCGACGAGACTCTACGAGCAGTACTTC.